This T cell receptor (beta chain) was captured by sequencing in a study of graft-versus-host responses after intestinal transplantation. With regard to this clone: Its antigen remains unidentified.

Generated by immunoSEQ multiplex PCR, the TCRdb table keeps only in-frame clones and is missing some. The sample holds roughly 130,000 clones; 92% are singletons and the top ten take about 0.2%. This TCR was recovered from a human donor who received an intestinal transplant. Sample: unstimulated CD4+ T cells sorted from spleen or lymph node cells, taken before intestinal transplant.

The chain's CDR3 is CASSLWTGNTEAFF. DNA of the CDR3: TGTGCCAGCAGCCTCTGGACGGGAAACACTGAAGCTTTCTTT. The rearrangement links TRBV7-2 to TRBJ1-1; no clear D. The V end lost 5 bases, the J end lost 2 bases, and 12 bases lay between the germline ends. Germline V gene data show CDR1 as SGHTA and CDR2 as FQGNSA. The CDR3 spans 14 residues.